Listed below are T cell receptor beta chains from one sample, sequenced in a study of blood T cell repertoires in COVID-19. The data were produced by immunoSEQ multiplex PCR, yet TCRdb's version contains in-frame clones alone and is incomplete. There are a few hundred thousand clones in the sample; about 90% occur only once, and approximately 3.1% lies in the top ten. Sequences were obtained from PBMCs or T cells enriched from blood (not recorded which). The receptors were gathered from a woman under 40 who had recovered from COVID-19. CDR3s include the opening cysteine and the closing phenylalanine or tryptophan. Each record gives: V gene, CDR3 protein.

V gene: TRBV19; CDR3 protein: CASSMSWGARTEAFF
V gene: TRBV14; CDR3 protein: CASMENSYNEQFF
V gene: TRBV5-6; CDR3 protein: CASSFPGGTESYEQYF
V gene: TRBV28; CDR3 protein: CASSTPGQKETQYF
V gene: TRBV30; CDR3 protein: CAWSVGQGAYGYTF
V gene: TRBV6-5; CDR3 protein: CASSYSYSNQPQHF
V gene: TRBV27; CDR3 protein: CASRDLGLYQETQYF
V gene: TRBV4-1; CDR3 protein: CASSPRTGADYGYTF
V gene: TRBV7-2; CDR3 protein: CASSIKQGWDQPQHF
V gene: TRBV19; CDR3 protein: CASSNRAPQQGAFF
V gene: TRBV28; CDR3 protein: CASSSGGSNQPQHF
V gene: TRBV28; CDR3 protein: CASSLGITNEQFF
V gene: TRBV6-1; CDR3 protein: CASSEWTGDYGYTF
V gene: TRBV29-1; CDR3 protein: CSVVGGTVGEDTQYF
V gene: TRBV18; CDR3 protein: CASSPNRAYEKLFF
V gene: TRBV6-5; CDR3 protein: CASSLDRESTDTQYF
V gene: TRBV6-5; CDR3 protein: CASTIPGSGGTEAFF
V gene: TRBV19; CDR3 protein: CASSTSQGQGATEAFF
V gene: TRBV7-9; CDR3 protein: CASSLGPPEGSGYNEQFF
V gene: TRBV30; CDR3 protein: CAWSSAGGPTQYF
V gene: TRBV19; CDR3 protein: CASSRSTSGVYNEQFF
V gene: TRBV28; CDR3 protein: CASSNPRDNYEQYF
V gene: TRBV14; CDR3 protein: CASSQEPGGKLFF
V gene: TRBV19; CDR3 protein: CASSMPGQGVVGEKLFF
V gene: TRBV13; CDR3 protein: CASSRDSRSYEQYF
V gene: TRBV5-1; CDR3 protein: CASSLAVNTEAFF
V gene: TRBV5-4; CDR3 protein: CASSLGAAEQGYTF
V gene: TRBV19; CDR3 protein: CASSTGTGRGNSPLHF
V gene: TRBV28; CDR3 protein: CAGDSSYEQYF
V gene: TRBV24-1; CDR3 protein: CATGQDTDTQYF
V gene: TRBV30; CDR3 protein: CAWGDYTGELFF
V gene: TRBV27; CDR3 protein: CASSPGVGLEQYF
V gene: TRBV19; CDR3 protein: CASSIVTSGSHEQFF
V gene: TRBV7-3; CDR3 protein: CASSPQGSGAEAFF
V gene: TRBV28; CDR3 protein: CASSWSSAAYEQYF
V gene: TRBV3-1/TRBV3-2; CDR3 protein: CASSQLPWTVMNTEAFF
V gene: TRBV28; CDR3 protein: CASSLNGQGLNYGYTF
V gene: TRBV28; CDR3 protein: CASSFLEQPQHF
V gene: TRBV19; CDR3 protein: CASSISRAEDTQYF
V gene: TRBV7-9; CDR3 protein: CASSLVWSGNTGELFF
V gene: TRBV7-3; CDR3 protein: CASSSWVGQGVGNTEAFF
V gene: TRBV2; CDR3 protein: CASTADSNYGYTF
V gene: TRBV11-2; CDR3 protein: CASSLGGPRVEAFF
V gene: TRBV19; CDR3 protein: CASTRQGVVRSNQPQHF
V gene: TRBV27; CDR3 protein: CASSLGLGRNNEQFF